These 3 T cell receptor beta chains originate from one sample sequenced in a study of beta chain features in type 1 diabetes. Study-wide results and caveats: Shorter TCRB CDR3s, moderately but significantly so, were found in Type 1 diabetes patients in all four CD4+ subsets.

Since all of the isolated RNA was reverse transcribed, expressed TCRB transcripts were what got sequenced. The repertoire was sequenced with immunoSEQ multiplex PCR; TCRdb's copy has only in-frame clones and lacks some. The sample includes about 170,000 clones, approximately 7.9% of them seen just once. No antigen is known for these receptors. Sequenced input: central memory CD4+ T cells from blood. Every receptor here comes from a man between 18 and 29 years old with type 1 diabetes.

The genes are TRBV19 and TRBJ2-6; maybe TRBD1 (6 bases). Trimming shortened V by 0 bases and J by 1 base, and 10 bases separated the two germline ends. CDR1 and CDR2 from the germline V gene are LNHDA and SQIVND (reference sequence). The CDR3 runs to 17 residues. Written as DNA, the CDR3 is TGTGCCAGTAGTATAGATCGGCAGGGGTCTGGGGCCAACGTCCTGACTTTC. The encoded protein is CASSIDRQGSGANVLTF.

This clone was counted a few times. CDR3 nucleotide sequence: TGTGCCAGCAGCGGGGGACAGGGTCCCTCTCAGCCCCAGCATTTT. Its translation: CASSGGQGPSQPQHF. The rearrangement links TRBV9 to TRBJ1-5; 9 positions match TRBD1. The CDR3 is made up of 15 amino acids. V lost 3 bases and J lost 6; bases outside the gene matches: 7. CDR1 is SGDLS and CDR2 is YYNGEE in the germline V gene.

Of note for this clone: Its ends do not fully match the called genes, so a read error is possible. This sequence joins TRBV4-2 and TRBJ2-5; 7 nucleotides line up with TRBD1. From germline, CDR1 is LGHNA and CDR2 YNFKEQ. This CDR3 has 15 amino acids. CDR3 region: CASSWALGQQVTQYF. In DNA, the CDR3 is TGTGCCAGCAGCTGGGCGCTGGGACAGCAAGTGACCCAGTACTTC.